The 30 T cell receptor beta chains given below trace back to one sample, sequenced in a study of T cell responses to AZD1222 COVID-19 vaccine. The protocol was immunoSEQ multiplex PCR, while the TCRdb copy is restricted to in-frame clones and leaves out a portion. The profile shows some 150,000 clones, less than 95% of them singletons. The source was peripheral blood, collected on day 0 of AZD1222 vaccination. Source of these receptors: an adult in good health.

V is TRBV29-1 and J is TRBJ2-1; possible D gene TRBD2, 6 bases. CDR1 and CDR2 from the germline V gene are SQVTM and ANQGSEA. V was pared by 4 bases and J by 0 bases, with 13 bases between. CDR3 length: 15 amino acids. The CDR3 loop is CSVGPDGSSYNEQFF. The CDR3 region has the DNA TGCAGCGTTGGTCCGGACGGGAGCTCCTACAATGAGCAGTTCTTC.

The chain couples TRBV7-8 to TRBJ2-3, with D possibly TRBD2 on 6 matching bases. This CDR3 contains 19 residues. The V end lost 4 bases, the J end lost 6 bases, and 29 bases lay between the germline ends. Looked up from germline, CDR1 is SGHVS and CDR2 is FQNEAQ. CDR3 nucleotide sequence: TGTGCCAGCAGCTCACCAAAGGCGATTGGGACTCTACTGAGGGATACGCAGTATTTT. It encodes CASSSPKAIGTLLRDTQYF.

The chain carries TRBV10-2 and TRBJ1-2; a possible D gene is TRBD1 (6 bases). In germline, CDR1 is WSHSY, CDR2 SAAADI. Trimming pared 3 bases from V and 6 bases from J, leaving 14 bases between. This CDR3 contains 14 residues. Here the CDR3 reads CASSEVQGINGYTF. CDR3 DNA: TGCGCCAGCAGTGAAGTACAGGGAATCAATGGCTACACCTTC.

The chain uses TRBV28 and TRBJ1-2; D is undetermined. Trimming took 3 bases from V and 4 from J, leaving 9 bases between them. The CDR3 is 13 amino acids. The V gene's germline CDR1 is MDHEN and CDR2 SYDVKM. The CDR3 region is CASSFRQSYGYTF. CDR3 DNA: TGTGCCAGCAGTTTTAGACAATCCTATGGCTACACCTTC.

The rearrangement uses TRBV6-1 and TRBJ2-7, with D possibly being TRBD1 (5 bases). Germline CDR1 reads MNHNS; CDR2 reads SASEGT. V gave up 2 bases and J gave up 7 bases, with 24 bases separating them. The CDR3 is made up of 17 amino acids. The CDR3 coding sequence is TGTGCCAGCAGTGAATTAGGTGGTTCAGGGCGCCTCCGGGAGCAGTACGTC. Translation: CASSELGGSGRLREQYV.

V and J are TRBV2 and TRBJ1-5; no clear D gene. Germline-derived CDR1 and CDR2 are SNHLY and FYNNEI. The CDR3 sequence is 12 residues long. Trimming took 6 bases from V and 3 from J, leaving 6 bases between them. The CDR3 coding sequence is TGTGCCAGCAGGGGTAACAATCAGCCCCAGCATTTT. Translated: CASRGNNQPQHF.

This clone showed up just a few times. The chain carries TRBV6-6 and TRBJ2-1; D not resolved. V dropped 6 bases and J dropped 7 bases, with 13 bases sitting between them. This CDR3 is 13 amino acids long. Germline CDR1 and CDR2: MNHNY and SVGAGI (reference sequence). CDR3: CASSHPQSNEQFF. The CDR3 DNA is TGTGCCAGCAGCCACCCCCAGTCAAATGAGCAGTTCTTC.

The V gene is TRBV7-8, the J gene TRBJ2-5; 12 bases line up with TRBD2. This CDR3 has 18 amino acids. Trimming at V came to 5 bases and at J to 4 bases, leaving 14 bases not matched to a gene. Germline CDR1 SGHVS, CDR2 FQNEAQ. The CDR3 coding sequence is TGTGCCAGCAGCATCATCGCGGCCAGGGGACTAGCGGGAGAGACCCAGTACTTC. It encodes CASSIIAARGLAGETQYF.

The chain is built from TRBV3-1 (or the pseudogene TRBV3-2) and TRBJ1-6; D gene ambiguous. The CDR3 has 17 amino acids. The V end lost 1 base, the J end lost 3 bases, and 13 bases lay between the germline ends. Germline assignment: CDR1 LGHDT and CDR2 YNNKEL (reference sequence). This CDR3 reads CASSQARPFLYNSPLHF. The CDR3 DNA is TGTGCCAGCAGCCAAGCCCGGCCCTTTCTCTATAATTCACCCCTCCACTTT.

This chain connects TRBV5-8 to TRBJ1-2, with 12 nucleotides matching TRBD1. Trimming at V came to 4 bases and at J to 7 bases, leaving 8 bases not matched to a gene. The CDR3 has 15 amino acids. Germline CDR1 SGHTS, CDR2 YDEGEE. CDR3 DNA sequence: TGTGCCAGCAGCGGAAGGGACAGGGGGCGATCTGGCTACACCTTC. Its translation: CASSGRDRGRSGYTF.

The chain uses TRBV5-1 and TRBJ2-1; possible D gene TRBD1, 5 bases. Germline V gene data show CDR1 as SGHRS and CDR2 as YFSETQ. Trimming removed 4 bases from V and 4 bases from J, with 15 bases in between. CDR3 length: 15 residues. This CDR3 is CASSEDNSAYNEQFF. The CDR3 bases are TGCGCCAGCAGCGAGGACAACTCCGCTTACAATGAGCAGTTCTTC. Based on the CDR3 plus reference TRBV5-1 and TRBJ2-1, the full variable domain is KAGVTQTPRYLIKTRGQQVTLSCSPISGHRSVSWYQQTPGQGLQFLFEYFSETQRNKGNFPGRFSGRQFSNSRSEMNVSTLELGDSALYLCASSEDNSAYNEQFFGPGTRLTVL.

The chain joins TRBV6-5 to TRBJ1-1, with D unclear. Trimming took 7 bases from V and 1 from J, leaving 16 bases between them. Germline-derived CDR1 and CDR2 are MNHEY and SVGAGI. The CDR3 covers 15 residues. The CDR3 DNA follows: TGTGCCAGCACCCCTCTGGCCCCGGGGAACACTGAAGCTTTCTTT. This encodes CASTPLAPGNTEAFF.

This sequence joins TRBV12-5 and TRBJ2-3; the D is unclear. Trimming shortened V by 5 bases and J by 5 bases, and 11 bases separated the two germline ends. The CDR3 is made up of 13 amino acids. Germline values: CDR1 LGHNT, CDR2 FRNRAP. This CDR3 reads CASGLGPLDTQYF. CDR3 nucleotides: TGTGCTAGTGGTCTGGGCCCCCTAGATACGCAGTATTTT.

The CDR3 region is CASTLTPEDSPLHF. The CDR3 bases are TGTGCCAGCACCCTCACCCCTGAGGATTCACCCCTCCACTTT. The rearrangement links TRBV6-5 to TRBJ1-6; no clear D. The CDR3 spans 14 residues. Trimming took 7 bases from V and 8 from J, leaving 15 bases between them. CDR1 is MNHEY and CDR2 is SVGAGI in the germline V gene.

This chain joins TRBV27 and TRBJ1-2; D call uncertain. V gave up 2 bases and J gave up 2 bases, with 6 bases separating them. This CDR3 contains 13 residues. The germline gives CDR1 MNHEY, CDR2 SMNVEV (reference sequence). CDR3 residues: CASSLTENYGYTF. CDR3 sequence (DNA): TGTGCCAGCAGTTTAACCGAAAACTATGGCTACACCTTC.

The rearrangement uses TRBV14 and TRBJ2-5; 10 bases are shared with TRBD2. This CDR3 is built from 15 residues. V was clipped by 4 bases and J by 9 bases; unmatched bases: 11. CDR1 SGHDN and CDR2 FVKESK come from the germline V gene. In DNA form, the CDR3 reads TGTGCCAGCAGCCCCCCGGGACTAGCGTTTGGGGCCCAGTACTTC. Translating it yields CASSPPGLAFGAQYF.

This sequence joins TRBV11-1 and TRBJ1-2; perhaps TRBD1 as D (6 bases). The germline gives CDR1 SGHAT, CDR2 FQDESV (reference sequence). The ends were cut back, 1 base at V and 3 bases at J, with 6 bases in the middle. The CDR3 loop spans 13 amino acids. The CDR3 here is CASSLGTDYGYTF. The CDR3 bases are TGTGCCAGCAGCTTAGGGACAGACTATGGCTACACCTTC.

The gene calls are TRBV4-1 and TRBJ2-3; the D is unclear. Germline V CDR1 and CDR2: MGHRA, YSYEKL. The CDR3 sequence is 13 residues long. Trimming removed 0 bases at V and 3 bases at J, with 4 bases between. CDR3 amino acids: CASSQEETDTQYF. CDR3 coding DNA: TGCGCCAGCAGCCAAGAGGAGACAGATACGCAGTATTTT.

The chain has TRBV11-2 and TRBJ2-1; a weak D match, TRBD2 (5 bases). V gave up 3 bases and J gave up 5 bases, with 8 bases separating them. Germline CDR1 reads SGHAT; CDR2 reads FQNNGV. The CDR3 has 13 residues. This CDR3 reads CASSLDLNNEQFF. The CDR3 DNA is TGTGCCAGCAGCTTGGACTTAAACAATGAGCAGTTCTTC.

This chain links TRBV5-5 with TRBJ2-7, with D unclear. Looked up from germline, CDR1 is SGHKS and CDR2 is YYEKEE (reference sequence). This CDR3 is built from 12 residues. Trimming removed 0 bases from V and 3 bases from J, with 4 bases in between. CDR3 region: CASSLGGYEQYV. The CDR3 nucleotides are TGTGCCAGCAGCTTGGGGGGCTACGAGCAGTACGTC.

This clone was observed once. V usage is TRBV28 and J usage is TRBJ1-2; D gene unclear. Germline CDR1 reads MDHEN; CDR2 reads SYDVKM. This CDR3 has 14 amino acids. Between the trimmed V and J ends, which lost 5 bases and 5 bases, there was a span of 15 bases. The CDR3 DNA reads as TGTGCCAGCAGTCGCTATTCTCGTGGGTATGGCTACACCTTC. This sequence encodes CASSRYSRGYGYTF.

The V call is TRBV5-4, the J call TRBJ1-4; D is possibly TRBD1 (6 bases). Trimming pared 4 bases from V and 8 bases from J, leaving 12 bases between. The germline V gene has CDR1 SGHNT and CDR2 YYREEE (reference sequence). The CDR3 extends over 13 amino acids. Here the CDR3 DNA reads TGTGCCAGCAGCATACAGGGAGGGGAAAAACTGTTTTTT. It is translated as CASSIQGGEKLFF.

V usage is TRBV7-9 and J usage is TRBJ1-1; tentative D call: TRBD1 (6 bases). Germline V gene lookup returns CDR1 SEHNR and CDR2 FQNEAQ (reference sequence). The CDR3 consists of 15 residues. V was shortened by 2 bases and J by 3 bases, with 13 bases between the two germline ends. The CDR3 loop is CASSLSWGADTEAFF. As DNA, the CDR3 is TGTGCCAGCAGCTTATCTTGGGGGGCGGACACTGAAGCTTTCTTT.

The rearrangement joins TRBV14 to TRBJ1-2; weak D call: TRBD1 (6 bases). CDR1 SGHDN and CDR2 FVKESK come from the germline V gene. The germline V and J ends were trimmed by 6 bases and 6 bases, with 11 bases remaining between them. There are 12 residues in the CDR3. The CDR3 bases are TGTGCCAGCAGACACAGGGAACATGGCTACACCTTC. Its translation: CASRHREHGYTF.

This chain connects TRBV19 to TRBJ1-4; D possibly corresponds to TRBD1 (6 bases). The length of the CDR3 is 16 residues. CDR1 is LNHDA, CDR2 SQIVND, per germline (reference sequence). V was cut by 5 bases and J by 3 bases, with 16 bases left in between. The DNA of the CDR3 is TGTGCCAGTAGTGTGGGGGGCGCAAAGGCTAATGAAAAACTGTTTTTT. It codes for CASSVGGAKANEKLFF.

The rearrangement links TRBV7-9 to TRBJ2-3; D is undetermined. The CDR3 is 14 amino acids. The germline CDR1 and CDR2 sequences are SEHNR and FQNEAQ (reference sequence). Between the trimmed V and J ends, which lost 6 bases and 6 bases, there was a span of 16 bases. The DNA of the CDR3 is TGTGCCAGCAGTCCAGACTGGGATCCGGATACGCAGTATTTT. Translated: CASSPDWDPDTQYF.

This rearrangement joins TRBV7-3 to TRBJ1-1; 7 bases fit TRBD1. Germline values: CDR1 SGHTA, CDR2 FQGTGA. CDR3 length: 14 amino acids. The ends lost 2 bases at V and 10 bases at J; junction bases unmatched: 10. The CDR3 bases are TGTGCCAGCAGCTTAGGGAGACAGGGCGGTGTAGCTTTCTTT. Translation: CASSLGRQGGVAFF. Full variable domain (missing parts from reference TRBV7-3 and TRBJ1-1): GAGVSQTPSNKVTEKGKYVELRCDPISGHTALYWYRQSLGQGPEFLIYFQGTGAADDSGLPNDRFFAVRPEGSVSTLKIQRTERGDSAVYLCASSLGRQGGVAFFGQGTRLTVV.

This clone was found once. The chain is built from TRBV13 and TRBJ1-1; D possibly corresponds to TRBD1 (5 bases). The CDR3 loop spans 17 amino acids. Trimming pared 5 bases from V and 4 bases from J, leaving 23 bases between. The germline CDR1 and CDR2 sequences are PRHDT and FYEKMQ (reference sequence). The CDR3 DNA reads TGTGCCAGCAGCCCGCGGGACGGCCAACGAAGGGGCACTGAAGCTTTCTTT. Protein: CASSPRDGQRRGTEAFF.

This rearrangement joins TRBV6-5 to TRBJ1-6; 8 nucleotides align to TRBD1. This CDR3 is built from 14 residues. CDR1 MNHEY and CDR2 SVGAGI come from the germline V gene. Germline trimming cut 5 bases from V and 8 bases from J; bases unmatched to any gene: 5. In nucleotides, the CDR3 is TGTGCCAGCAGTACAACAGGGGGATATTCACCCCTCCACTTT. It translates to CASSTTGGYSPLHF.

CDR3: CASSLAAGIEHGYTF. CDR3 nucleotides: TGTGCCAGCAGCTTAGCGGCAGGGATTGAGCATGGCTACACCTTC. The chain uses TRBV7-2 and TRBJ1-2, with D maybe TRBD1 (5 bases). The V gene lost 0 bases and the J gene lost 6 bases, with 14 bases spanning the gap. This CDR3 spans 15 amino acids. Germline assignment: CDR1 SGHTA and CDR2 FQGNSA.